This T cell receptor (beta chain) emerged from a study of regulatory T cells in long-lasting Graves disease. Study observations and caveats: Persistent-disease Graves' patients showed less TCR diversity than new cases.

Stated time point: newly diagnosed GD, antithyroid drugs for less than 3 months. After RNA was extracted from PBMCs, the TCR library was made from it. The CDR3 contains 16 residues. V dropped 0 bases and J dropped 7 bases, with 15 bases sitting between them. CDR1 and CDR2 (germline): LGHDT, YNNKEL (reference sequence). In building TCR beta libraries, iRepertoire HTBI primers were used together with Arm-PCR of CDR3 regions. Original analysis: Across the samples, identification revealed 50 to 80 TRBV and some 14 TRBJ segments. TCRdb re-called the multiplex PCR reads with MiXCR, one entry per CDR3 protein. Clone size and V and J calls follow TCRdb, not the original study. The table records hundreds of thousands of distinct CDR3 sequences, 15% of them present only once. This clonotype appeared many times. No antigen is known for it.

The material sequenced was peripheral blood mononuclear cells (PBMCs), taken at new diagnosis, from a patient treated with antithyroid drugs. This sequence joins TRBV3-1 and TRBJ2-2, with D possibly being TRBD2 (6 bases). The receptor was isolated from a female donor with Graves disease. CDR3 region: CASSQDQPSAGGELFF. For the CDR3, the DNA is TGTGCCAGCAGCCAAGATCAGCCTAGCGCTGGCGGGGAGCTGTTTTTT.